The clone carrying this T cell receptor beta chain was detected ten times or more. The antigen is not known. This specimen belongs to a study of molecular identifiers for immune sequencing clone quantification. Whole-study context: Replicate runs used RNA from roughly 21,000 or 96,000 naive CD8 cells, which was split five ways into aliquots, and four of those aliquots were then sequenced.

MiXCR was run by TCRdb on the PCR reads, yielding one entry per CDR3 protein. The sample carries hundreds of thousands of distinct CDR3 sequences, about 25% recorded once. Points from the study as a whole: In CMV-specific effectors, clones above 20 copies held over 98% of molecules; naive, under 1%.

When naive CD8 T cells were sorted, they were gated as CD8+CD4-CCR7+CD45RA+. This CDR3 region has 14 residues. Unmatched junction bases numbered 5, after V lost 5 bases and J lost 6 bases. Germline V gives CDR1 SGHTA, CDR2 FQGNSA. This clonotype was obtained from a human donor in good health. Some libraries in this study had Jurkat cell RNA spiked in. Sequencing used naive CD8+ T cells from blood, with Jurkat cell RNA spiked in. Subset in this sample: FACS-sorted CD8+CD4-CCR7+CD45RA+ naive T cells. The chain uses TRBV7-2 and TRBJ2-7, with TRBD1 identical over 12 bases. CDR3 bases: TGTGCCAGCAGCGCGGGACAGGGGGCGAGCGAGCAGTACTTC. The encoded protein is CASSAGQGASEQYF. Filled out from reference TRBV7-2 and TRBJ2-7, the complete variable domain reads GAGVSQSPSNKVTEKGKDVELRCDPISGHTALYWYRQSLGQGLEFLIYFQGNSAPDKSGLPSDRFSAERTGGSVSTLTIQRTQQEDSAVYLCASSAGQGASEQYFGPGTRLTVT.